Listed here are 25 T cell receptor beta chains from one sample, sequenced in a study of PD-L1 blockade in urothelial cancer (TCRdb year 2017). Libraries were built with the immunoSEQ multiplex PCR assay. Here the immuneACCESS table is served through TCRdb, limited to in-frame sequences with V and J called. Missing clones are a known gap in these copies; in checked studies unresolved V genes cover under half, and the rest lacks a known reason. Here the sample has approximately 79,000 clones; 87% occur a single time. The ten most abundant clones make up approximately 6% of the sample. The specimen was PBMCs, collected around atezolizumab (anti-PD-L1) treatment. The receptors originated from a woman in her 70s with urothelial cancer.

The genes are TRBV5-1 and TRBJ2-5; 7 bases fit TRBD2. This CDR3 is 14 amino acids long. Germline CDR1 is SGHRS and CDR2 is YFSETQ. V dropped 5 bases and J dropped 5; count of bases not matched to a gene: 9. This chain's CDR3 is CASRRTWTRETQYF. The CDR3 nucleotides are TGCGCCAGCAGGCGGACGTGGACTAGGGAGACCCAGTACTTC.

The rearrangement links TRBV5-4 to TRBJ2-1, with 10 bases fitting TRBD2. J was trimmed by 3 bases and V by 2 bases; bases with no gene match: 8. This CDR3 region has 17 residues. Germline values: CDR1 SGHNT, CDR2 YYREEE (reference sequence). The CDR3, as DNA: TGTGCCAGCAGCTTCTATATATTAGCGGGAGGCTACAATGAGCAGTTCTTC. This codes for CASSFYILAGGYNEQFF.

This sequence joins TRBV30 and TRBJ1-2; possible D gene TRBD1, 6 bases. V was cut by 0 bases and J by 1 base, with 12 bases left in between. The CDR3 totals 15 residues. CDR1 is GTSNPN and CDR2 is SVGIG in the germline V gene (reference sequence). CDR3: CAWSVQGPINYGYTF. CDR3 nucleotide sequence: TGTGCCTGGAGTGTACAGGGCCCGATTAACTATGGCTACACCTTC.

The chain carries TRBV2 and TRBJ1-2, with 10 bases identical to TRBD1. The CDR3 sequence is 15 residues long. V lost 6 bases to trimming and J lost 8 bases; unmatched junction nucleotides: 12. CDR1 and CDR2 (germline): SNHLY, FYNNEI. CDR3: CASRELFGQGGGYTF. For the CDR3, the DNA is TGTGCCAGCAGGGAATTGTTCGGACAGGGGGGCGGCTACACCTTC.

This chain joins TRBV4-1 and TRBJ1-6, with D uncertain. The CDR3 is 17 residues long. Trimming removed 4 bases from V and 0 bases from J, with 13 bases in between. Germline assignment: CDR1 MGHRA and CDR2 YSYEKL. CDR3 sequence: CASSLEIRDSYNSPLHF. The CDR3 DNA reads TGCGCCAGCAGCCTCGAAATTCGGGACTCCTATAATTCACCCCTCCACTTT.

This clone was observed a few times. The chain has TRBV6-5 and TRBJ1-5, with a tentative D call TRBD1 (5 bases). CDR3 length: 14 amino acids. The V and J ends lost 0 bases and 7 bases respectively, with 10 bases between them. Germline V gene lookup returns CDR1 MNHEY and CDR2 SVGAGI. CDR3 nucleotide sequence: TGTGCCAGCAGTTACTCGAATGGGGGGCAGCCCCAGCATTTT. Protein sequence: CASSYSNGGQPQHF.

The gene calls are TRBV9 and TRBJ2-2; a possible D gene is TRBD1 (5 bases). Between the trimmed V and J ends, which lost 3 bases and 1 base, there was a span of 13 bases. The CDR3 length is 16 residues. CDR1 is SGDLS, CDR2 YYNGEE, per germline. The CDR3 reads CASSGRQTLNTGELFF. CDR3 nucleotides: TGTGCCAGCAGCGGAAGACAGACCTTGAACACCGGGGAGCTGTTTTTT.

Here the CDR3 DNA reads TGTGCCAGCAGGAGGGAGTCCCGAACTGAAGCTTTCTTT. It specifies CASRRESRTEAFF. The rearrangement uses TRBV2 and TRBJ1-1; the D is unclear. Germline assignment: CDR1 SNHLY and CDR2 FYNNEI. The CDR3 loop spans 13 amino acids. V lost 6 bases and J 5 bases, leaving 13 bases between the germline ends.

CDR3 in amino acids: CASRFTHSTDTQYF. As DNA, the CDR3 is TGTGCCAGCAGGTTCACCCACTCCACAGATACGCAGTATTTT. This chain joins TRBV7-3 and TRBJ2-3, with D hard to call. Trimming stripped 6 bases from V and 2 bases from J, with 12 bases between. CDR1 is SGHTA and CDR2 is FQGTGA in the germline V gene. CDR3 length equals 14 residues.

The chain joins TRBV28 to TRBJ2-1; tentatively, D is TRBD1 (5 bases). Germline V CDR1 and CDR2: MDHEN, SYDVKM. V was clipped by 2 bases and J by 7 bases, with 9 bases between them. The CDR3 spans 13 residues. The CDR3 coding sequence is TGTGCCAGCAGTTTAGCAGGGATAAATGAGCAGTTCTTC. This translates into CASSLAGINEQFF.

The rearrangement uses TRBV5-1 and TRBJ2-7, with D possibly being TRBD2 (6 bases). Germline loops: CDR1 SGHRS, CDR2 YFSETQ. The CDR3 runs to 15 residues. The V end was cut by 1 base, the J end by 2 bases, with 13 bases between. In DNA, the CDR3 is TGCGCCAGCAGCTTGACGGGACTCCTTCCCTACGAGCAGTACTTC. Amino acid sequence: CASSLTGLLPYEQYF.

CDR3 DNA: TGCAGCGGAGGGACAGCCAGAGAGACCCAGTACTTC. Amino acids: CSGGTARETQYF. The V and J genes are TRBV29-1 and TRBJ2-5; 7 positions agree with TRBD1. The junction had 6 bases not matched to a gene; V was cut back by 7 bases and J by 4 bases. Germline V lookup: CDR1 SQVTM, CDR2 ANQGSEA. The CDR3 extends over 12 amino acids.

CDR3 protein: CAISEGQGPEAFF. Written as DNA, the CDR3 is TGTGCCATCAGTGAGGGACAGGGGCCTGAAGCTTTCTTT. V and J are TRBV10-3 and TRBJ1-1; 9 bases fit TRBD1. There are 13 residues in the CDR3. Germline V CDR1 and CDR2: ENHRY, SYGVKD. V lost 2 bases to trimming and J lost 6 bases; unmatched junction nucleotides: 1.

The chain links TRBV7-2 to TRBJ2-5, with 9 positions matching TRBD2. The CDR3 runs to 15 residues. The trim removed 5 bases at V and 5 bases at J, leaving 9 bases unmatched. The germline V gene has CDR1 SGHTA and CDR2 FQGNSA. For the CDR3, the DNA is TGTGCCAGCAGCAGCTCCGGGACTAGCCGCGAGACCCAGTACTTC. Protein product: CASSSSGTSRETQYF.

The J gene is TRBJ2-3, the V gene TRBV29-1; maybe TRBD1 (5 bases). The CDR3 is 14 amino acids. The germline V gene encodes CDR1 SQVTM and CDR2 ANQGSEA. CDR3: CSYNERGSTDTQYF. The CDR3 coding sequence is TGCAGTTATAACGAAAGGGGAAGCACAGATACGCAGTATTTT.

The chain combines TRBV6-1 with TRBJ2-1; TRBD2 agrees at 9 bases. V was pared by 7 bases and J by 13 bases, with 17 bases of the junction left unmatched. Looked up from germline, CDR1 is MNHNS and CDR2 is SASEGT. The CDR3 is made up of 15 amino acids. CDR3 region: CASNAPAGGTPPQFF. The CDR3 bases are TGTGCCAGCAATGCGCCAGCGGGAGGAACCCCTCCTCAGTTCTTC.

The V call is TRBV5-5, the J call TRBJ2-5; a possible D gene is TRBD1 (6 bases). Germline V gene sequence: CDR1 SGHKS, CDR2 YYEKEE (reference sequence). With 0 bases removed from V and 5 bases from J, the gap between germline ends came to 11 bases. The CDR3 length is 14 residues. DNA of the CDR3: TGTGCCAGCAGCTTGGAGGGGGTGGAGGAGACCCAGTACTTC. This translates into CASSLEGVEETQYF.

J is TRBJ2-3 and V is TRBV27, with D tentatively TRBD2 (6 bases). Trimming removed 6 bases at V and 2 bases at J, with 9 bases between. The CDR3 runs to 13 residues. Germline V gene lookup returns CDR1 MNHEY and CDR2 SMNVEV (reference sequence). DNA of the CDR3: TGTGCCAGCAGACTAGCTAACACAGATACGCAGTATTTT. Its protein is CASRLANTDTQYF.

The chain combines TRBV6-1 with TRBJ2-7, with 7 positions matching TRBD2. In germline, CDR1 is MNHNS, CDR2 SASEGT. With V trimmed by 2 bases and J by 1 base, 11 bases remained unmatched. The CDR3 runs 17 residues. In DNA form, the CDR3 reads TGTGCCAGCAGTGAACAACCCGCGGGGGTTGGGTCCTACGAGCAGTACTTC. The encoded protein is CASSEQPAGVGSYEQYF.

This clone is a singleton in its sample. The chain combines TRBV7-2 with TRBJ1-5; a possible D gene is TRBD1 (5 bases). Germline V CDR1 and CDR2: SGHTA, FQGNSA. V shed 1 base and J shed 6 bases, with 10 bases lying between them. There are 14 residues in the CDR3. CDR3 DNA: TGTGCCAGCAGCTTAGAGCAGGGCGGTCAGCCCCAGCATTTT. It translates to CASSLEQGGQPQHF.

The chain is built from TRBV9 and TRBJ1-2, with 7 bases aligning to TRBD1. With 3 bases clipped from V and 5 bases from J, the junction kept 19 bases outside the gene matches. The CDR3 sequence is 18 residues long. Germline CDR1 reads SGDLS; CDR2 reads YYNGEE. In nucleotides, the CDR3 is TGTGCCAGCAGCGCCGCTACAGGGGCCCGATTGTCTAGATATGGCTACACCTTC. The encoded protein is CASSAATGARLSRYGYTF. The whole variable domain, remainder taken from reference TRBV9 and TRBJ1-2, is DSGVTQTPKHLITATGQRVTLRCSPRSGDLSVYWYQQSLDQGLQFLIQYYNGEERAKGNILERFSAQQFPDLHSELNLSSLELGDSALYFCASSAATGARLSRYGYTFGSGTRLTVV.

This clone was counted a single time. The gene calls are TRBV7-9 and TRBJ2-1, with 11 bases that match TRBD1. V trimming: 0 bases; J trimming: 5 bases; junction bases outside the gene matches: 3. This CDR3 region has 16 residues. The germline V gene encodes CDR1 SEHNR and CDR2 FQNEAQ (reference sequence). CDR3 amino acids: CASSLADRGPHNEQFF. Here the CDR3 DNA reads TGTGCCAGCAGCTTAGCGGACAGGGGGCCCCACAATGAGCAGTTCTTC.

This clone has more than one count but fewer than ten. V usage is TRBV4-1 and J usage is TRBJ1-2, with D uncertain. Germline-derived CDR1 and CDR2 are MGHRA and YSYEKL. The CDR3 length is 13 residues. V lost 0 bases and J lost 5, with 7 bases in between. The CDR3 sequence: CASSQELEYGYTF. CDR3 DNA: TGCGCCAGCAGCCAAGAGCTGGAGTATGGCTACACCTTC.

The chain recombines TRBV28 with TRBJ2-7, with unresolved D. The CDR3 runs 11 residues. V shed 5 bases and J shed 3 bases, with 5 bases lying between them. Germline-derived CDR1 and CDR2 are MDHEN and SYDVKM. The CDR3 DNA reads as TGTGCCAGCAGTCTAGGCTACGAGCAGTACTTC. Translation: CASSLGYEQYF.

The sample holds a few counts of this clone. The chain combines TRBV5-4 with TRBJ1-6; D perhaps matches TRBD1 (6 bases). Per germline, CDR1 SGHNT and CDR2 YYREEE (reference sequence). Trimming took off 2 bases at V and 6 bases at J, with 12 bases between the two ends. The CDR3 is made up of 15 amino acids. The CDR3 region is CASSLNRAGNSPLHF. CDR3 DNA: TGTGCCAGCAGCTTAAACAGGGCGGGTAATTCACCCCTCCACTTT.